The T cell receptor (beta chain) under discussion was sequenced for a study of blood T cell repertoires in COVID-19. CDR1 LGHDT and CDR2 YNNKEL come from the germline V gene (reference sequence). V was shortened by 0 bases and J by 2 bases, with 4 bases between the two germline ends. The CDR3 has 14 residues. The table came from immunoSEQ multiplex PCR; TCRdb's copy has only in-frame clones and leaves some out. This sample has over 250,000 clones, with about 89% found just once. V usage is TRBV3-1 (or the pseudogene TRBV3-2) and J usage is TRBJ2-2; no reliable D call. The source of this sequence is a young woman with COVID-19, enrolled during active disease. The sequenced sample consisted of peripheral blood. CDR3 bases: TGTGCCAGCAGCCAAGATTATAACACCGGGGAGCTGTTTTTT. Translation: CASSQDYNTGELFF.